The sequence of this T cell receptor beta chain was determined in a study of graft-versus-host responses after intestinal transplantation. As for the study in general: Multivisceral, liver-intestinal, or isolated intestinal transplants were received by the recipients. Every recipient had anti-thymocyte globulin induction and about three years of tacrolimus plus steroids.

Germline loops: CDR1 KGHSH, CDR2 LQKENI. CDR3 length: 15 residues. V lost 2 bases and J 7 bases, leaving 14 bases between the germline ends. Comments on this clone: Its target is not known.

Study-wide findings and caveats: The study associated peak circulating GvH clone levels with early post-transplant HvG declines.

Sequencing used immunoSEQ multiplex PCR; TCRdb keeps in-frame clones, though not all of them. This table has under 100,000 clones, about 93% appearing once. The clonotype comes from a human patient who received an intestinal transplant, so some T cells may come from the graft donor. The V gene is TRBV18, the J gene TRBJ1-4, with unresolved D. The sample in question was PBMCs, obtained approximately 420 days after intestinal transplant. CDR3: CASSPSRVKGEKLFF. CDR3 nucleotide sequence: TGTGCCAGCTCACCAAGTCGGGTAAAAGGTGAAAAACTGTTTTTT.